The TCR beta chain described here comes from a study of T-cell reconstitution after alpha-beta-depleted transplantation in children. Study outcomes and limitations: As was reported, about two months after transplant, alpha-beta T cells came from several hundred expanded graft clones. When one year had passed after transplant, most T-cell counts and diversity came from newly produced T cells.

TCRbeta library preparation incorporated unique molecular identifiers. In TCRdb, the PCR reads were re-called with MiXCR into one record per CDR3 protein. The table has fewer than 550,000 distinct CDR3 sequences, about an eighth seen once. This clonotype was counted only a few times. Its antigen remains unidentified. The length of the CDR3 is 14 residues. J was trimmed by 6 bases and V by 5 bases; bases with no gene match: 9. The TCR was taken from a female patient aged 2 to 10 who had a stem cell transplant for aplastic anemia, so the T cells may come from the graft donor. The rearrangement uses TRBV12-3 or TRBV12-4 and TRBJ2-7, with 8 bases lining up with TRBD2. The specimen was PBMCs, mostly from graft donor cells, collected 180 days after TCRalphabeta/CD19-depleted stem cell transplant. The chain's CDR3 is CASSPSGRPSEQYF. CDR3 DNA: TGTGCCAGCAGTCCCAGCGGGAGACCTTCCGAGCAGTACTTC.